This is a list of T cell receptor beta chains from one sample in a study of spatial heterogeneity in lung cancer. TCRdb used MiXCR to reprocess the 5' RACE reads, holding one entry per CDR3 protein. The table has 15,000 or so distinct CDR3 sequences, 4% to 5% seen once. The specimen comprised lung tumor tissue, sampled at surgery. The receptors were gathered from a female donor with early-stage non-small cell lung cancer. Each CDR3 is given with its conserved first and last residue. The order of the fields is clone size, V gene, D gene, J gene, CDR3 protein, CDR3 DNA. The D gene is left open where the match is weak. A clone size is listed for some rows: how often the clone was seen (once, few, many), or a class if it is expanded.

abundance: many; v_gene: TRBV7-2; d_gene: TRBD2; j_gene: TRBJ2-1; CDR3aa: CASSPSGTRSYNEQFF; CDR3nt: TGTGCCAGCAGCCCGAGCGGGACTCGCTCCTACAATGAGCAGTTCTTC
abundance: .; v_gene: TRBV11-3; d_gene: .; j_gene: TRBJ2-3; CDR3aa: CASAGDTQYF; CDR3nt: TGTGCCAGCGCGGGAGATACGCAGTATTTT
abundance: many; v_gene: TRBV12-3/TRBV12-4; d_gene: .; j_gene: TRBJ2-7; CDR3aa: CASSGAGSSYEQYF; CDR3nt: TGTGCCAGCAGTGGGGCAGGGAGCTCCTACGAGCAGTACTTC
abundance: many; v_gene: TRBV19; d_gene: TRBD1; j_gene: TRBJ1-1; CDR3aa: CASSIGRGRGLNTEAFF; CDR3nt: TGTGCCAGTAGTATAGGCAGGGGGCGCGGGTTGAACACTGAAGCTTTCTTT
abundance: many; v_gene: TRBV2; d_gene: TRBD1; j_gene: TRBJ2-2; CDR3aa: CASSETGPLGAGELFF; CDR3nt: TGTGCCAGCAGTGAGACAGGGCCCCTAGGGGCCGGGGAGCTGTTTTTT
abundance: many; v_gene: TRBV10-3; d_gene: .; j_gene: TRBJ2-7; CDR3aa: CAISDPRGQGITYEQYF; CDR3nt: TGTGCCATCAGTGATCCCCGGGGGCAGGGGATCACGTACGAGCAGTACTTC
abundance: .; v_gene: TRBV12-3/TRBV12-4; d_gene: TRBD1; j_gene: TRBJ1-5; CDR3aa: CASSLARGGSQSNQPQHF; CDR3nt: TGTGCCAGCAGTTTAGCGCGAGGGGGCAGCCAAAGCAATCAGCCCCAGCATTTT
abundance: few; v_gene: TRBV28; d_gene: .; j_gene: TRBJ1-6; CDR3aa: CASTLRGGNPSNSPLHF; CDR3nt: TGTGCCAGCACCCTACGGGGGGGGAACCCAAGTAATTCACCCCTCCACTTT
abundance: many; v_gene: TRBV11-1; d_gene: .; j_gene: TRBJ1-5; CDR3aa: CASSQRRFSNQPQHF; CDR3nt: TGTGCCAGCAGCCAACGGAGGTTTAGCAATCAGCCCCAGCATTTT
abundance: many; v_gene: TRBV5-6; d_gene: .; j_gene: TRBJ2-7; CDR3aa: CASSLRAGSYEQYF; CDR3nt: TGTGCCAGCAGCTTGAGGGCTGGGAGCTACGAGCAGTACTTC
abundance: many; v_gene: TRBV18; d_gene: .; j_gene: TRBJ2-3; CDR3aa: CASSPITRITDTQYF; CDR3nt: TGTGCCAGCTCACCAATAACACGGATCACAGATACGCAGTATTTT
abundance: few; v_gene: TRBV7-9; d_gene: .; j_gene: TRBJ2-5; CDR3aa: CASSLLMTANLETQYF; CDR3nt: TGTGCCAGCAGCTTACTGATGACAGCGAACCTGGAGACCCAGTACTTC
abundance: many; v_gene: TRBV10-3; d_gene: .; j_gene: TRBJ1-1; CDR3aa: CAISESTEAFF; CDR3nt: TGTGCCATCAGTGAGAGCACTGAAGCTTTCTTT
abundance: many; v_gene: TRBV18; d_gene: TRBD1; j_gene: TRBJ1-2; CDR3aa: CASSPPGTGANYGYTF; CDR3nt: TGTGCCAGCTCACCACCTGGGACAGGGGCGAACTATGGCTACACCTTC